These 10 T cell receptor beta chains were all obtained from the same sample, sequenced in a study of cytomegalovirus exposure and HLA in healthy donors. The PCR contained 60 Vbeta and 13 Jbeta primers. Produced via immunoSEQ multiplex PCR; TCRdb's table is partial and in-frame only. In the table there are around 140,000 clones, under 75% of which are singletons. Sequenced sample: PBMCs. The receptor source for this set is a woman between 40 and 55 years old in good health and CMV-seronegative.

The CDR3 DNA reads TGTGCCAGCACCCTGGACAGGGGCGGTTCACCCCTCCACTTT. Translation gives CASTLDRGGSPLHF. This chain joins TRBV27 and TRBJ1-6, with 9 positions matching TRBD1. V trimming: 7 bases; J trimming: 9 bases; junction bases outside the gene matches: 7. This CDR3 has 14 amino acids. Germline CDR1 reads MNHEY; CDR2 reads SMNVEV (reference sequence).

The gene calls are TRBV6-6 and TRBJ1-5; D may be TRBD1 (5 bases). The CDR3 consists of 14 residues. The ends were cut back, 4 bases at V and 8 bases at J, with 15 bases in the middle. Germline-derived CDR1 and CDR2 are MNHNY and SVGAGI (reference sequence). As DNA, the CDR3 is TGTGCCAGCAGTTTTACAGGAAATATCGAGCCCCAGCATTTT. Its translation is CASSFTGNIEPQHF.

The rearrangement uses TRBV19 and TRBJ2-1, with D possibly matching TRBD2 (7 bases). The germline V gene has CDR1 LNHDA and CDR2 SQIVND (reference sequence). V was clipped by 0 bases and J by 14 bases, with 17 bases between them. This CDR3 comprises 14 residues. CDR3 coding DNA: TGTGCCAGTAGTATAGATTTAAGGGGGGGCAGGGAGTTCTTC. This translates into CASSIDLRGGREFF.

This clone was found once. The chain joins TRBV6-5 to TRBJ2-3; TRBD2 is a possible D gene (5 bases). The germline CDR1 and CDR2 sequences are MNHEY and SVGAGI. There are 13 residues in the CDR3. The V end was cut by 2 bases, the J end by 3 bases, with 6 bases between. CDR3 coding DNA: TGTGCCAGCAGTTACACGGGGACAGATACGCAGTATTTT. Residues: CASSYTGTDTQYF.

The chain recombines TRBV2 with TRBJ2-4; D is possibly TRBD1 (6 bases). Germline CDR1 SNHLY, CDR2 FYNNEI. The CDR3 is 15 amino acids. Trimming took 5 bases from V and 2 from J, leaving 13 bases between them. The DNA of the CDR3 is TGTGCCAGCAGTAGGACAGACAGTTCCAAAAACATTCAGTACTTC. As protein: CASSRTDSSKNIQYF.

This sequence joins TRBV29-1 and TRBJ2-7; D unresolved. The CDR3 is made up of 13 amino acids. Germline V lookup: CDR1 SQVTM, CDR2 ANQGSEA. Trimming removed 7 bases at V and 0 bases at J, with 13 bases between. CDR3 amino acids: CSAAPQSSYEQYF. CDR3 coding DNA: TGCAGCGCCGCCCCACAGAGCTCCTACGAGCAGTACTTC.

This clone occurred a few times. The V and J genes are TRBV14 and TRBJ2-2, with 8 positions matching TRBD2. V lost 3 bases and J lost 4; bases outside the gene matches: 7. This CDR3 has 16 amino acids. The germline V gene has CDR1 SGHDN and CDR2 FVKESK. The CDR3 DNA reads TGTGCCAGCAGCCATTTCAGAACTAGCGGCACCGGGGAGCTGTTTTTT. Translation: CASSHFRTSGTGELFF.

The rearrangement uses TRBV19 and TRBJ1-1; TRBD1 agrees at 7 bases. Trimming cost V 3 bases and J 10 bases; bases outside gene matches: 11. The CDR3 totals 14 residues. CDR1 is LNHDA and CDR2 is SQIVND in the germline V gene (reference sequence). CDR3 loop: CASSMKEQGRLAFF. The DNA of the CDR3 is TGTGCCAGTAGTATGAAGGAACAGGGGAGGTTAGCTTTCTTT.

V and J are TRBV2 and TRBJ2-2; possible D gene TRBD1, 5 bases. The ends were cut back, 6 bases at V and 5 bases at J, with 13 bases in the middle. The CDR3 contains 14 residues. CDR1 SNHLY and CDR2 FYNNEI come from the germline V gene. CDR3: CASRTGHSTGELFF. The CDR3 DNA reads as TGTGCCAGCAGGACTGGACACTCAACCGGGGAGCTGTTTTTT.

In this sample, this clone turned up a few times. The chain couples TRBV7-3 to TRBJ1-1; D possibly corresponds to TRBD1 (6 bases). Germline assignment: CDR1 SGHTA and CDR2 FQGTGA. This CDR3 contains 16 residues. Trimming took 0 bases from V and 2 from J, leaving 13 bases between them. The CDR3 reads CASSLTGAGVNTEAFF. In DNA form, the CDR3 reads TGTGCCAGCAGCTTAACGGGGGCAGGGGTAAACACTGAAGCTTTCTTT.